The rows below give T cell receptor beta chains drawn from one sample of a study of T cell responses to AZD1222 COVID-19 vaccine. TCRdb keeps only in-frame clones here, not all; method: immunoSEQ multiplex PCR. The top ten hold roughly 9% of the sample, which has roughly 110,000 clones, roughly 84% seen once. The sequencing here drew on peripheral blood, taken on day 0 of AZD1222 vaccination. Receptors originate from an adult in good health. Both conserved end residues are part of each CDR3. The D gene is left open where the match is weak. Not every row has a clone size; where given, it reads once, few, many or a size class.

D gene: -; V gene: TRBV7-2; clone size: few; J gene: TRBJ1-5; CDR3 protein: CASSLQPDQPQHF; CDR3 DNA: TGTGCCAGCAGCTTACAACCGGATCAGCCCCAGCATTTT
D gene: TRBD1; V gene: TRBV3-1/TRBV3-2; clone size: -; J gene: TRBJ1-2; CDR3 protein: CASSQDQSRGINYGYTF; CDR3 DNA: TGTGCCAGCAGCCAAGATCAATCCAGGGGGATTAACTATGGCTACACCTTC
D gene: -; V gene: TRBV7-2; clone size: -; J gene: TRBJ1-2; CDR3 protein: CASSLEARPYGYTF; CDR3 DNA: TGTGCCAGCAGCTTAGAGGCCAGGCCTTATGGCTACACCTTC
D gene: -; V gene: TRBV11-3; clone size: -; J gene: TRBJ2-2; CDR3 protein: CASSLDRTGELFF; CDR3 DNA: TGTGCCAGCAGCTTAGATCGGACCGGGGAGCTGTTTTTT
D gene: -; V gene: TRBV7-8; clone size: -; J gene: TRBJ1-1; CDR3 protein: CASSGVVGAQTEAFF; CDR3 DNA: TGTGCCAGCAGCGGCGTTGTGGGGGCGCAAACTGAAGCTTTCTTT
D gene: -; V gene: TRBV7-2; clone size: once; J gene: TRBJ1-2; CDR3 protein: CASSRRGRGYTF; CDR3 DNA: TGTGCCAGCAGCCGGCGGGGCAGGGGCTACACCTTC
D gene: -; V gene: TRBV2; clone size: -; J gene: TRBJ1-1; CDR3 protein: CASKGHPPGTTEAFF; CDR3 DNA: TGTGCCAGCAAAGGACACCCCCCAGGTACCACTGAAGCTTTCTTT
D gene: -; V gene: TRBV7-9; clone size: -; J gene: TRBJ1-1; CDR3 protein: CASSLIPQLIGAFF; CDR3 DNA: TGTGCCAGCAGCTTAATACCTCAGCTAATTGGGGCTTTCTTT
D gene: TRBD1; V gene: TRBV11-3; clone size: -; J gene: TRBJ1-6; CDR3 protein: CASSLADRAYNSPLHF; CDR3 DNA: TGTGCCAGCAGCTTAGCTGACAGGGCCTATAATTCACCCCTCCACTTT
D gene: -; V gene: TRBV24-1; clone size: -; J gene: TRBJ2-3; CDR3 protein: CATSDFSTSTDTQYF; CDR3 DNA: TGTGCCACCAGTGATTTTTCGACTAGCACAGATACGCAGTATTTT
D gene: -; V gene: TRBV20-1; clone size: once; J gene: TRBJ2-2; CDR3 protein: CSARESGELFF; CDR3 DNA: TGCAGTGCCAGGGAGAGCGGGGAGCTGTTTTTT
D gene: -; V gene: TRBV6-5; clone size: -; J gene: TRBJ1-2; CDR3 protein: CASSPTGLYGYTF; CDR3 DNA: TGTGCCAGCAGCCCCACAGGGCTCTATGGCTACACCTTC
D gene: TRBD1; V gene: TRBV6-5; clone size: -; J gene: TRBJ1-5; CDR3 protein: CASQGVGQPQHF; CDR3 DNA: TGTGCCAGCCAGGGGGTAGGTCAGCCCCAGCATTTT
D gene: -; V gene: TRBV5-1; clone size: -; J gene: TRBJ2-1; CDR3 protein: CASSLDQGEEFF; CDR3 DNA: TGCGCCAGCTCCCTCGATCAGGGCGAGGAGTTCTTC
D gene: TRBD1; V gene: TRBV28; clone size: -; J gene: TRBJ2-1; CDR3 protein: CASSQTGVINEQFF; CDR3 DNA: TGTGCCAGCAGTCAAACAGGGGTTATTAATGAGCAGTTCTTC
D gene: -; V gene: TRBV19; clone size: once; J gene: TRBJ2-3; CDR3 protein: CASGLGTDTQYF; CDR3 DNA: TGTGCCAGCGGGTTGGGCACAGATACGCAGTATTTT
D gene: -; V gene: TRBV24-1; clone size: -; J gene: TRBJ2-2; CDR3 protein: CATSDPLSRVTGELFF; CDR3 DNA: TGTGCCACCAGTGATCCCCTATCCCGGGTTACCGGGGAGCTGTTTTTT
D gene: TRBD1; V gene: TRBV10-1; clone size: -; J gene: TRBJ1-5; CDR3 protein: CASSEPRRGRTYGGGQPQHF; CDR3 DNA: TGCGCCAGCAGTGAGCCGCGCAGGGGGCGAACTTATGGAGGGGGTCAGCCCCAGCATTTT
D gene: TRBD2; V gene: TRBV6-5; clone size: -; J gene: TRBJ2-7; CDR3 protein: CASSYGGDSYEQYF; CDR3 DNA: TGTGCCAGCAGTTACGGGGGGGACTCCTACGAGCAGTACTTC
D gene: TRBD2; V gene: TRBV7-6; clone size: -; J gene: TRBJ2-7; CDR3 protein: CASSPSSGGFSYEQYF; CDR3 DNA: TGTGCCAGCAGCCCGTCGAGCGGGGGCTTCTCCTACGAGCAGTACTTC
D gene: -; V gene: TRBV18; clone size: -; J gene: TRBJ1-1; CDR3 protein: CASSPLIQNTEAFF; CDR3 DNA: TGTGCCAGCTCACCACTAATCCAGAACACTGAAGCTTTCTTT
D gene: -; V gene: TRBV4-1; clone size: -; J gene: TRBJ2-3; CDR3 protein: CASSQDLQGLATDTQYF; CDR3 DNA: TGCGCCAGCAGCCAAGATTTACAGGGTCTGGCCACAGATACGCAGTATTTT